The clone carrying this TCR beta chain occurred many times. Its specificity is unknown. The data were taken from a study of early T cells in non-severe SARS-CoV-2 infection. Whole-study findings and limits: Matches to VDJdb favored anti-spike CD8 responses and missed private and CD4 specificities.

TCRdb analysed the 5' RACE reads with MiXCR anew, one entry per CDR3 protein. The sample has 55,000 to 85,000 distinct CDR3 sequences; 9% to 10% are singletons. This CDR3 is 14 amino acids long. V was pared by 2 bases and J by 4 bases, with 11 bases between. Per the germline V gene, CDR1 is SGHVS and CDR2 is FNYEAQ. The chain is built from TRBV7-6 and TRBJ2-5; D is undetermined. The clonotype comes from an adult who was a healthcare worker with PCR-confirmed SARS-CoV-2 infection or an uninfected control (not recorded which). The sample here was whole blood, taken at baseline. The CDR3 nucleotides read TGTGCCAGCAGCTTATACCTCAACCCAGAGACCCAGTACTTC. Encoded protein: CASSLYLNPETQYF.